The 21 T cell receptor beta chains given below trace back to one sample, sequenced in a study of beta chain features in type 1 diabetes. The investigators reverse transcribed all of the isolated RNA, so they sequenced expressed TCRB transcripts. Only in-frame clones appear in the TCRdb table, and some are missing; sequencing was by immunoSEQ multiplex PCR. There are approximately 170,000 clones in the sample; approximately 8.4% occur only once, and under 2.5% lies in the top ten. The material sequenced was central memory CD4+ T cells from blood. The receptors originated from a woman in her late teens or twenties in good health.

This chain joins TRBV6-1 and TRBJ2-1; a weak D match, TRBD1 (5 bases). The germline V gene encodes CDR1 MNHNS and CDR2 SASEGT. This CDR3 comprises 12 residues. Trimming removed 5 bases at V and 5 bases at J, with 7 bases between. The CDR3 coding sequence is TGTGCCAGCAGTTCCAGGGACAATGAGCAGTTCTTC. This gives the protein CASSSRDNEQFF.

This clone was counted between two and nine times. The rearrangement links TRBV19 to TRBJ1-4; TRBD1 matches 9 bases. V lost 5 bases, J lost 7 bases, and 8 bases stayed unmatched. Germline CDR1 and CDR2: LNHDA and SQIVND (reference sequence). CDR3 length: 15 amino acids. The CDR3 region is CASSARDREREKLFF. CDR3 nucleotides: TGTGCCAGTAGTGCCCGGGACAGGGAACGTGAAAAACTGTTTTTT.

The J gene is TRBJ1-2, the V gene TRBV28; TRBD1 might be the D (5 bases). V was cut by 2 bases and J by 4 bases, with 8 bases left in between. Per germline, CDR1 MDHEN and CDR2 SYDVKM. The CDR3 sequence is 13 residues long. The CDR3 spells CASSLEGLYGYTF. CDR3 coding DNA: TGTGCCAGCAGTTTAGAGGGACTCTATGGCTACACCTTC.

In nucleotides, the CDR3 is TGTGCCAGCAGCTTAGCGTCGGGGTTCAATCAGCCCCAGCATTTT. This gives the protein CASSLASGFNQPQHF. This chain links TRBV7-2 with TRBJ1-5; D is ambiguous. The length of the CDR3 is 15 residues. From germline, CDR1 is SGHTA and CDR2 FQGNSA. Deletions cut 0 bases from V and 3 bases from J, with 9 bases between.

The genes are TRBV7-2 and TRBJ2-3; D perhaps matches TRBD1 (5 bases). V lost 1 base to trimming and J lost 3 bases, with 14 bases between them. The CDR3 contains 16 residues. Germline values: CDR1 SGHTA, CDR2 FQGNSA. CDR3 sequence: CASSLGSQGRTDTQYF. The DNA for the CDR3 is TGTGCCAGCAGCTTAGGGAGCCAGGGAAGAACAGATACGCAGTATTTT.

The chain uses TRBV6-6 and TRBJ2-4; 7 nucleotides line up with TRBD2. Germline trimming cut 5 bases from V and 2 bases from J; bases unmatched to any gene: 6. This CDR3 region has 15 residues. Germline-derived CDR1 and CDR2 are MNHNY and SVGAGI (reference sequence). The CDR3: CASSHPGGSKNIQYF. CDR3 DNA sequence: TGTGCCAGCAGTCACCCGGGGGGTTCCAAAAACATTCAGTACTTC.

This clone was observed a handful of times. The chain recombines TRBV4-3 with TRBJ2-3, with a possible D match to TRBD2 (5 bases). There are 14 residues in the CDR3. The V end lost 2 bases, the J end lost 5 bases, and 11 bases lay between the germline ends. CDR1 is LGHNA, CDR2 YSLEER, per germline. The CDR3 reads CASSQIPGVDTQYF. As DNA, the CDR3 is TGCGCCAGCAGCCAAATCCCCGGGGTAGATACGCAGTATTTT.

This chain links TRBV13 with TRBJ1-1; 12 nucleotides line up with TRBD1. V shed 2 bases and J 3 bases; nucleotides not matched to a gene: 10. The CDR3 runs to 18 residues. CDR1 is PRHDT and CDR2 is FYEKMQ in the germline V gene (reference sequence). CDR3 bases: TGTGCCAGCAGCTTAATGGGACAGGGGGCTGGGGAGGACACTGAAGCTTTCTTT. Its protein product is CASSLMGQGAGEDTEAFF.

This clone was seen a handful of times. The chain joins TRBV2 to TRBJ1-2, with unresolved D. CDR3 length equals 11 residues. Germline V gene sequence: CDR1 SNHLY, CDR2 FYNNEI. Trimming removed 2 bases from V and 4 bases from J, with 2 bases in between. CDR3: CASSELYGYTF. In nucleotides, the CDR3 is TGTGCCAGCAGTGAACTCTATGGCTACACCTTC.

This sequence joins TRBV6-1 and TRBJ2-7; the D gene is possibly TRBD2 (6 bases). This CDR3 contains 12 residues. Between the trimmed V and J ends, which lost 7 bases and 2 bases, there was a span of 9 bases. Germline V gene data show CDR1 as MNHNS and CDR2 as SASEGT. The CDR3 DNA reads TGTGCCAGCACGCGGGGCCCCTACGAGCAGTACTTC. The encoded protein is CASTRGPYEQYF.

The gene calls are TRBV30 and TRBJ1-5; the D is unclear. This CDR3 has 13 residues. Germline V gives CDR1 GTSNPN, CDR2 SVGIG (reference sequence). Trimming left V 2 bases short and J 0 bases short, with 5 bases between. The CDR3 region is CAWSRSSNQPQHF. In DNA, the CDR3 is TGTGCCTGGAGTCGGAGTAGCAATCAGCCCCAGCATTTT.

The CDR3 nucleotides are TGTGCCAGCAGCTTCCTGACAGGTGATGGCTACACCTTC. Translated, it gives CASSFLTGDGYTF. This chain joins TRBV7-9 and TRBJ1-2, with D possibly matching TRBD1 (6 bases). Germline V lookup: CDR1 SEHNR, CDR2 FQNEAQ (reference sequence). The V and J ends lost 3 bases and 6 bases respectively, with 11 bases between them. The CDR3 covers 13 residues.

A few counts support this clone. This sample also contains other DNA sequences that code for the same CDR3. The rearrangement links TRBV19 to TRBJ1-5; D is ambiguous. From germline, CDR1 is LNHDA and CDR2 SQIVND (reference sequence). This CDR3 spans 13 amino acids. The V gene lost 1 base and the J gene lost 5 bases, with 6 bases spanning the gap. CDR3: CASSIGLDQPQHF. The CDR3 DNA reads as TGTGCCAGTAGTATAGGACTCGATCAGCCCCAGCATTTT.

This clone was seen only a few times. The rearrangement links TRBV9 to TRBJ2-2, with a tentative D call TRBD1 (5 bases). Germline CDR1 and CDR2: SGDLS and YYNGEE. The CDR3 totals 15 residues. The germline V and J ends were trimmed by 0 bases and 4 bases, with 10 bases remaining between them. CDR3 in amino acids: CASSVGSTGTGELFF. In DNA form, the CDR3 reads TGTGCCAGCAGCGTAGGCAGCACAGGCACCGGGGAGCTGTTTTTT.

A single count supports this clone. V gene TRBV9 combines with J gene TRBJ2-1, with D perhaps TRBD2 (5 bases). V lost 7 bases and J 0 bases, leaving 26 bases between the germline ends. The germline V gene encodes CDR1 SGDLS and CDR2 YYNGEE. The CDR3 is 19 residues long. Here the CDR3 reads CASGRGNPGSLSSYNEQFF. The DNA of the CDR3 is TGTGCCAGCGGACGAGGGAATCCCGGTTCCCTTAGCTCCTACAATGAGCAGTTCTTC.

As regards this clone: Other DNA sequences within the sample encode an identical CDR3. The chain recombines TRBV2 with TRBJ1-1, with 7 positions matching TRBD1. V was pared by 5 bases and J by 0 bases, with 3 bases of the junction left unmatched. The CDR3 has 14 amino acids. Looked up from germline, CDR1 is SNHLY and CDR2 is FYNNEI. CDR3 nucleotides: TGTGCCAGCAGTAGACAGGGCGTGAACACTGAAGCTTTCTTT. It is translated as CASSRQGVNTEAFF.

This chain uses TRBV6-5 with TRBJ1-5, with TRBD1 as a possible D gene (5 bases). The CDR3 runs to 13 residues. CDR1 is MNHEY and CDR2 is SVGAGI in the germline V gene. V was cut by 6 bases and J by 6 bases, with 12 bases left in between. The CDR3 DNA reads TGTGCCAGCAGCCTGACAGTACGTCAGCCCCAGCATTTT. Protein product: CASSLTVRQPQHF.

The gene calls are TRBV7-6 and TRBJ2-5, with D unclear. CDR1 is SGHVS and CDR2 is FNYEAQ in the germline V gene. The ends were cut back, 6 bases at V and 0 bases at J, with 11 bases in the middle. The CDR3 runs to 14 residues. The CDR3 nucleotides are TGTGCCAGCAGTTCTACAGAGTACCAAGAGACCCAGTACTTC. Its translation: CASSSTEYQETQYF. Supplemented by reference TRBV7-6 and TRBJ2-5, the full variable domain reads GAGVSQSPRYKVTKRGQDVALRCDPISGHVSLYWYRQALGQGPEFLTYFNYEAQQDKSGLPNDRFSAERPEGSISTLTIQRTEQRDSAMYRCASSSTEYQETQYFGPGTRLLVL.

The genes are TRBV4-1 and TRBJ2-7; 10 nucleotides line up with TRBD1. Germline V lookup: CDR1 MGHRA, CDR2 YSYEKL. V lost 5 bases, J lost 5 bases, and 12 bases stayed unmatched. The CDR3 is 16 residues long. This chain's CDR3 is CASSAVYGTGDNEQYF. CDR3 sequence (DNA): TGCGCCAGCAGCGCGGTGTACGGGACAGGGGACAACGAGCAGTACTTC.

In its sample, this clone was seen a few times. The chain has TRBV19 and TRBJ1-5; TRBD1 matches at 8 bases. Unmatched junction bases numbered 6, after V lost 6 bases and J lost 8 bases. Germline CDR1 LNHDA, CDR2 SQIVND (reference sequence). CDR3 length equals 13 residues. The CDR3 sequence: CASRTDREKPQHF. CDR3 in DNA: TGTGCCAGTAGAACGGACAGGGAGAAGCCCCAGCATTTT.

This chain joins TRBV19 and TRBJ2-7, with 9 bases matching TRBD1. V lost 3 bases, J lost 3 bases, and 3 bases stayed unmatched. Germline CDR1 is LNHDA and CDR2 is SQIVND (reference sequence). The CDR3 has 14 residues. DNA of the CDR3: TGTGCCAGTAGTATGCCGGGACAGGGCTACGAGCAGTACTTC. Its protein product is CASSMPGQGYEQYF.